The 12 T cell receptor beta chains in this list originate from one sample, sequenced in a study of blood T cell repertoires in COVID-19. Libraries were prepared by immunoSEQ multiplex PCR; TCRdb keeps only in-frame clonotypes and omits some of them. Among fewer than 250,000 clones, 80% to 85% were seen once, and the ten largest hold 20%. Specimen: peripheral blood. These receptors all come from a young man with active or convalescent COVID-19.

The V gene is TRBV19, the J gene TRBJ1-5; perhaps TRBD1 as D (5 bases). The V gene's germline CDR1 is LNHDA and CDR2 SQIVND (reference sequence). Trimming pared 5 bases from V and 7 bases from J, leaving 18 bases between. The CDR3 extends over 15 amino acids. CDR3: CASSLLRGQRQPQHF. The DNA for the CDR3 is TGTGCCAGTAGTCTTCTAAGGGGCCAGAGACAGCCCCAGCATTTT.

The V and J genes are TRBV18 and TRBJ1-5; D might be TRBD1 (6 bases). V was pared by 1 base and J by 5 bases, with 9 bases between. The CDR3 extends over 14 amino acids. Looked up from germline, CDR1 is KGHSH and CDR2 is LQKENI. The CDR3 nucleotides are TGTGCCAGCTCACCACTCCCAGGGGATCAGCCCCAGCATTTT. This gives the protein CASSPLPGDQPQHF.

This clone was counted ten times or more. The chain recombines TRBV5-6 with TRBJ2-7; 9 nucleotides align to TRBD1. V dropped 6 bases and J dropped 6; count of bases not matched to a gene: 7. CDR3 length: 13 amino acids. Germline V gene sequence: CDR1 SGHDT, CDR2 YYEEEE. The CDR3 DNA sequence: TGTGCCAGCAACCAGGGACAGGGAGTCGAGCAGTACTTC. Its translation is CASNQGQGVEQYF.

This clone appeared a single time. This chain connects TRBV6-5 to TRBJ1-1; D might be TRBD1 (6 bases). Trimming removed 6 bases from V and 0 bases from J, with 11 bases in between. Per germline, CDR1 MNHEY and CDR2 SVGAGI. The CDR3 has 14 residues. This CDR3 is CASRQGTMNTEAFF. DNA for the CDR3: TGTGCCAGCAGACAGGGAACGATGAACACTGAAGCTTTCTTT.

This chain joins TRBV18 and TRBJ1-2; 9 bases fit TRBD1. The CDR3 is 15 amino acids. Germline values: CDR1 KGHSH, CDR2 LQKENI. J gave up 7 bases and V 3 bases, and 9 bases lay outside the gene matches. The CDR3 DNA sequence: TGTGCCAGCTCACCTACGGACAGGGGAGGACGTGGCTACACCTTC. Translated: CASSPTDRGGRGYTF.

The gene calls are TRBV5-1 and TRBJ2-4; no definite D call. CDR1 is SGHRS and CDR2 is YFSETQ in the germline V gene. V lost 4 bases to trimming and J lost 12 bases, with 14 bases between them. There are 12 residues in the CDR3. CDR3 residues: CASSLGQYPQYF. DNA for the CDR3: TGCGCCAGCAGCCTGGGCCAGTACCCTCAGTACTTC.

The chain couples TRBV6-5 to TRBJ2-5; maybe TRBD1 (6 bases). Germline V gene sequence: CDR1 MNHEY, CDR2 SVGAGI. The CDR3 has 15 amino acids. V was pared by 4 bases and J by 2 bases, with 14 bases between. CDR3: CASSWTGRGQETQYF. The CDR3 region has the DNA TGTGCCAGCAGTTGGACGGGAAGGGGGCAAGAGACCCAGTACTTC.

The chain couples TRBV11-2 to TRBJ2-1; the match to TRBD2 covers 8 bases. Germline V gene data show CDR1 as SGHAT and CDR2 as FQNNGV. The V and J ends lost 1 base and 10 bases, in that order; junction bases with no gene match: 12. The CDR3 extends over 16 amino acids. The CDR3 DNA reads TGTGCCAGCAGCTTAGTGGGAGGAGCGGGAGCTAAAGAGCAGTTCTTC. As protein: CASSLVGGAGAKEQFF.

This chain uses TRBV3-1 (or the pseudogene TRBV3-2) with TRBJ2-2; 10 nucleotides match TRBD1. The CDR3 sequence is 16 residues long. CDR1 and CDR2 (germline): LGHDT, YNNKEL (reference sequence). V shed 2 bases, J shed 5 bases, and the junction held 5 bases outside the gene matches. The CDR3 protein is CASSQSWTGGTGELFF. The CDR3, as DNA: TGTGCCAGCAGCCAATCCTGGACAGGGGGTACCGGGGAGCTGTTTTTT.

This clone was counted once. This chain connects TRBV5-1 to TRBJ1-1, with a tentative D call TRBD1 (5 bases). In germline, CDR1 is SGHRS, CDR2 YFSETQ. CDR3 size: 15 residues. V lost 7 bases, J lost 0 bases, and 16 bases lay in between. The DNA of the CDR3 is TGCGCCAGCGCAGTGGACACAACTGTGAACACTGAAGCTTTCTTT. Translating gives CASAVDTTVNTEAFF.

The chain is built from TRBV4-1 and TRBJ2-5; 14 bases fit TRBD2. CDR1 and CDR2 from the germline V gene are MGHRA and YSYEKL. The CDR3 is made up of 16 amino acids. Trimming at V came to 0 bases and at J to 5 bases, leaving 2 bases not matched to a gene. The CDR3 nucleotides are TGCGCCAGCAGCCAAGATGGACTAGCGGGAGGCGAGACCCAGTACTTC. Translating it yields CASSQDGLAGGETQYF.

The V call is TRBV5-3, the J call TRBJ2-2; possibly TRBD1 for D (6 bases). TRBV5-3 is flagged as an ORF with uncertain function. V lost 4 bases and J lost 2, with 15 bases in between. The CDR3 sequence is 16 residues long. The CDR3 loop is CARSTQDSLNTGELFF. DNA for the CDR3: TGTGCCAGAAGCACCCAGGACAGCCTTAACACCGGGGAGCTGTTTTTT.